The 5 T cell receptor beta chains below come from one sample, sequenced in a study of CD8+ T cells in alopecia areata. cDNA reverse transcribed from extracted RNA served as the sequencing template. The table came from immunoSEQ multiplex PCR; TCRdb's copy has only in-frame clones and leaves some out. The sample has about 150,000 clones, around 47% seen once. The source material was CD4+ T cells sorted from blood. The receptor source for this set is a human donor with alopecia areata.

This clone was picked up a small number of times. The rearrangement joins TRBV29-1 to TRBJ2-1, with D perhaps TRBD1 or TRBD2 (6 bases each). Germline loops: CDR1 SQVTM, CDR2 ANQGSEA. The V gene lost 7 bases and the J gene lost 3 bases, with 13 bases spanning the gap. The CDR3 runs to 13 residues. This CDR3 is CSAWGAGYNEQFF. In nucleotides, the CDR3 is TGCAGCGCGTGGGGGGCGGGCTACAATGAGCAGTTCTTC.

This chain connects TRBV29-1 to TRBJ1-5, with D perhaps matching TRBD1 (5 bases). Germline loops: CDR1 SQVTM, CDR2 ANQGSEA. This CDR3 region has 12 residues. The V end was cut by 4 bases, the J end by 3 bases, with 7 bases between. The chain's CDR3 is CSVGGANQPQHF. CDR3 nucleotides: TGCAGCGTTGGAGGGGCCAATCAGCCCCAGCATTTT.

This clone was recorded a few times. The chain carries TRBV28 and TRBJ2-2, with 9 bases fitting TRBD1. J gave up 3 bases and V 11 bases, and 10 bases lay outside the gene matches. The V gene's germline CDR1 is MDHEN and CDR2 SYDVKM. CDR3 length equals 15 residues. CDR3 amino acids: CAVRQGGLDTGELFF. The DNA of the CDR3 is TGTGCCGTTCGACAGGGGGGATTAGACACCGGGGAGCTGTTTTTT.

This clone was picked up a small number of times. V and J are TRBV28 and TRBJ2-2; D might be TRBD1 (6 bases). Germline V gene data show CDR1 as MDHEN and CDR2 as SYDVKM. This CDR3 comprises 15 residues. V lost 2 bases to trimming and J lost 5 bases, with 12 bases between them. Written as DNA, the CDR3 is TGTGCCAGCAGTTTAGAGACAAGGGGGACCGGGGAGCTGTTTTTT. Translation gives CASSLETRGTGELFF.

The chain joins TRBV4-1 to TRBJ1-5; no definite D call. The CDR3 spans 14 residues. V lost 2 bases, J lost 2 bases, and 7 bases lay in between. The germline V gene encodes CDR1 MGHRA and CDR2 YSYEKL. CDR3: CASSQPTRNQPQHF. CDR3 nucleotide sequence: TGCGCCAGCAGCCAACCGACACGCAATCAGCCCCAGCATTTT.